These 7 T cell receptor beta chains came from one sample sequenced in a study of OX40 agonist ivuxolimab in advanced cancers. Clones were read by immunoSEQ multiplex PCR, and TCRdb kept only the in-frame ones, dropping some. The table includes fewer than 85,000 clones, around 86% detected once. Sequencing was performed on CD4+ or CD8+ T cells sorted from blood, taken in a trial of the OX40 agonist ivuxolimab. These receptors all stem from an adult with an advanced solid tumor such as melanoma, head and neck, liver or kidney cancer.

The V call is TRBV6-5, the J call TRBJ2-7; D not certain. The germline V gene encodes CDR1 MNHEY and CDR2 SVGAGI. V gave up 5 bases and J gave up 2 bases, with 10 bases separating them. CDR3 size: 13 residues. CDR3 nucleotides: TGTGCCAGCAGTAAAAACAGCCCCTACGAGCAGTACTTC. It specifies CASSKNSPYEQYF.

In this sample, this clone turned up once. The rearrangement uses TRBV9 and TRBJ2-5, with 8 bases fitting TRBD2. J lost 3 bases, V lost 1 base, and 8 bases had no gene match. In germline, CDR1 is SGDLS, CDR2 YYNGEE. This CDR3 is 16 amino acids long. CDR3 loop: CASSVLGGTREETQYF. In DNA, the CDR3 is TGTGCCAGCAGCGTACTAGGTGGGACTAGGGAAGAGACCCAGTACTTC.

The chain links TRBV7-2 to TRBJ2-7; TRBD1 agrees at 8 bases. The CDR3 has 15 amino acids. Germline lookup yields CDR1 SGHTA and CDR2 FQGNSA. V dropped 4 bases and J dropped 0; count of bases not matched to a gene: 5. CDR3 sequence reads: CASSWDRSSSYEQYF. Here the CDR3 DNA reads TGTGCCAGCAGCTGGGACAGGAGTAGCTCCTACGAGCAGTACTTC.

The DNA of the CDR3 is TGTGCCAGCAGTTACCCAGGGGAGGGTCAGCCCCAGCATTTT. Its translation: CASSYPGEGQPQHF. J is TRBJ1-5 and V is TRBV6-6; D might be TRBD1 (6 bases). Germline CDR1 reads MNHNY; CDR2 reads SVGAGI (reference sequence). The V gene lost 2 bases and the J gene lost 6 bases, with 11 bases spanning the gap. CDR3 length: 14 amino acids.

The CDR3 DNA reads as TGTGCCAGCAGCTTGGCAGGGGGAGTTTACAATGAGCAGTTCTTC. Its protein is CASSLAGGVYNEQFF. This chain connects TRBV7-6 to TRBJ2-1, with 7 bases aligning to TRBD1. With 3 bases clipped from V and 4 bases from J, the junction kept 6 bases outside the gene matches. Germline V CDR1 and CDR2: SGHVS, FNYEAQ. This CDR3 contains 15 residues.

V and J are TRBV4-3 and TRBJ1-6, with D unresolved. Germline values: CDR1 LGHNA, CDR2 YSLEER. The CDR3 spans 14 residues. V lost 1 base and J lost 10, with 11 bases in between. CDR3 residues: CASSQAFAGSPLHF. As DNA, the CDR3 is TGCGCCAGCAGCCAAGCCTTCGCGGGCTCACCCCTCCACTTT.

The rearrangement joins TRBV6-6 to TRBJ1-5, with D maybe TRBD1 (6 bases). CDR3 size: 13 residues. Germline-derived CDR1 and CDR2 are MNHNY and SVGAGI (reference sequence). Trimming took off 5 bases at V and 4 bases at J, with 9 bases between the two ends. The CDR3 DNA sequence: TGTGCCAGCAGTAGCGACAGGAATCAGCCCCAGCATTTT. Translated: CASSSDRNQPQHF.